The rows below give T cell receptor beta chains drawn from one sample of a study of cytomegalovirus exposure and HLA in healthy donors. Here immunoSEQ multiplex PCR was the method, and the copy in TCRdb shows in-frame clones only, minus some. In the table there are roughly 120,000 clones, roughly nine tenths of which are singletons. The source material was PBMCs. These receptors all stem from a man aged 18 to 35 in good health and CMV-seropositive. Each CDR3 is given with its conserved first and last residue. A D gene is named only where the DNA matches it firmly. A row's size may be missing; if present it is once, few, many or a size class.

CDR3nt: TGTGCCAGCAGCCAAGGGGGTATCGGGGAGCTGTTTTTT; CDR3aa: CASSQGGIGELFF; abundance: NA; d_gene: NA; j_gene: TRBJ2-2; v_gene: TRBV9
CDR3nt: TGTGCCAGTACCCCGGACAGGGGCTACTATGGCTACACCTTC; CDR3aa: CASTPDRGYYGYTF; abundance: NA; d_gene: TRBD1; j_gene: TRBJ1-2; v_gene: TRBV19
CDR3nt: TGTGCCAGTAGTATAGCCGCCCTAACAGGTTTGAACACTGAAGCTTTCTTT; CDR3aa: CASSIAALTGLNTEAFF; abundance: NA; d_gene: NA; j_gene: TRBJ1-1; v_gene: TRBV19
CDR3nt: TGTGCCAGCAGCTTGGACAGGACTAGCACAGATACGCAGTATTTT; CDR3aa: CASSLDRTSTDTQYF; abundance: NA; d_gene: TRBD1; j_gene: TRBJ2-3; v_gene: TRBV7-2
CDR3nt: TGTGCCAGCAGTCTAGCGGGCCCTACCTACAATGAGCAGTTCTTC; CDR3aa: CASSLAGPTYNEQFF; abundance: NA; d_gene: TRBD2; j_gene: TRBJ2-1; v_gene: TRBV6-5
CDR3nt: TGTGCCAGCAGCTTTGATTCCTCAACAGGCTACACCTTC; CDR3aa: CASSFDSSTGYTF; abundance: NA; d_gene: NA; j_gene: TRBJ1-2; v_gene: TRBV5-6
CDR3nt: TGTGCCAGCAGCCAACCCGGGACAGCACAAGAGACCCAGTACTTC; CDR3aa: CASSQPGTAQETQYF; abundance: NA; d_gene: TRBD1; j_gene: TRBJ2-5; v_gene: TRBV14
CDR3nt: TGCGCCAGCAGCGCTTCACGGGAGACCCAGTACTTC; CDR3aa: CASSASRETQYF; abundance: NA; d_gene: NA; j_gene: TRBJ2-5; v_gene: TRBV5-1
CDR3nt: TGTGCCAGCAGTCGCGGCGGGGGGGGCCTCCATGAGCAGTTCTTC; CDR3aa: CASSRGGGGLHEQFF; abundance: NA; d_gene: TRBD2; j_gene: TRBJ2-1; v_gene: TRBV25-1
CDR3nt: TGTGCCAGCACAGGACGGACTAGCGGGGGGGTGCTAGGCACAGATACGCAGTATTTT; CDR3aa: CASTGRTSGGVLGTDTQYF; abundance: NA; d_gene: TRBD2; j_gene: TRBJ2-3; v_gene: TRBV27
CDR3nt: TGTGCCAGCAGCTTAAGGGGCCTCTACGAGCAGTACTTC; CDR3aa: CASSLRGLYEQYF; abundance: NA; d_gene: NA; j_gene: TRBJ2-7; v_gene: TRBV7-9
CDR3nt: TGCGCCAGCAGCTTGGAGCGGGAGTCCTACGAGCAGTACTTC; CDR3aa: CASSLERESYEQYF; abundance: NA; d_gene: TRBD2; j_gene: TRBJ2-7; v_gene: TRBV5-1
CDR3nt: TGTGCCAGCTCACTTCAACCGGGACGGGAGAATGAAAAACTGTTTTTT; CDR3aa: CASSLQPGRENEKLFF; abundance: NA; d_gene: NA; j_gene: TRBJ1-4; v_gene: TRBV18
CDR3nt: TGTGCCAGCAGCCGACAGGTCCCTGAAGCTTTCTTT; CDR3aa: CASSRQVPEAFF; abundance: NA; d_gene: NA; j_gene: TRBJ1-1; v_gene: TRBV7-2
CDR3nt: TGTGCCAGCAAGGGTCTAGCGGGACCGTATAGCTCCTACAATGAGCAGTTCTTC; CDR3aa: CASKGLAGPYSSYNEQFF; abundance: NA; d_gene: TRBD2; j_gene: TRBJ2-1; v_gene: TRBV25-1
CDR3nt: TGTGCCAGCAGCTTGACTAGCGGGGGGGCCGGTAATGAGCAGTTCTTC; CDR3aa: CASSLTSGGAGNEQFF; abundance: NA; d_gene: TRBD2; j_gene: TRBJ2-1; v_gene: TRBV11-2
CDR3nt: TGTGCCAGCAGCTTACGACAGGGTGTCGATGAGCAGTTCTTC; CDR3aa: CASSLRQGVDEQFF; abundance: NA; d_gene: TRBD1; j_gene: TRBJ2-1; v_gene: TRBV11-1
CDR3nt: TGTGCCAGCTCACCAGGGACAGGGGGCTACAATGAGCAGTTCTTC; CDR3aa: CASSPGTGGYNEQFF; abundance: NA; d_gene: TRBD1; j_gene: TRBJ2-1; v_gene: TRBV18
CDR3nt: TGTGCTAGTGGTTTGGGCAGGGGCCGGAATGAGCCCCAGCATTTT; CDR3aa: CASGLGRGRNEPQHF; abundance: NA; d_gene: NA; j_gene: TRBJ1-5; v_gene: TRBV12-5
CDR3nt: TGTGCCAGCAGCCATCTTTCAGACAGGGGTCAGCCCCAGCATTTT; CDR3aa: CASSHLSDRGQPQHF; abundance: NA; d_gene: TRBD1; j_gene: TRBJ1-5; v_gene: TRBV5-5
CDR3nt: TGTGCCAGCAGTCCTCAGGGGGCTAGCACAGATACGCAGTATTTT; CDR3aa: CASSPQGASTDTQYF; abundance: NA; d_gene: TRBD1; j_gene: TRBJ2-3; v_gene: TRBV6-4
CDR3nt: TGCGCCAGCAGCTTGGCTGGACACACCCAAGAGACCCAGTACTTC; CDR3aa: CASSLAGHTQETQYF; abundance: NA; d_gene: NA; j_gene: TRBJ2-5; v_gene: TRBV5-1
CDR3nt: TGTGCCAGCACCCCTCGATGGGGGCCAACTATTGATGGCTACACCTTC; CDR3aa: CASTPRWGPTIDGYTF; abundance: NA; d_gene: NA; j_gene: TRBJ1-2; v_gene: TRBV27
CDR3nt: TGTGCCAGCAGCTTTAGCGGGGTATCGCTGGAGACCCAGTACTTC; CDR3aa: CASSFSGVSLETQYF; abundance: NA; d_gene: TRBD2; j_gene: TRBJ2-5; v_gene: TRBV7-2
CDR3nt: TGCGCCAGCAGCTGGAGACAGGGGAGCTTAACAAACACTGAAGCTTTCTTT; CDR3aa: CASSWRQGSLTNTEAFF; abundance: NA; d_gene: TRBD1; j_gene: TRBJ1-1; v_gene: TRBV5-1
CDR3nt: TGTGCCAGCAGCTTAGCGGGGAGGGGGGATCAGCCCCAGCATTTT; CDR3aa: CASSLAGRGDQPQHF; abundance: NA; d_gene: NA; j_gene: TRBJ1-5; v_gene: TRBV7-9
CDR3nt: TGTGCCAGCAGCGAACTAGGGGGGGACTACGAGCAGTACTTC; CDR3aa: CASSELGGDYEQYF; abundance: NA; d_gene: NA; j_gene: TRBJ2-7; v_gene: TRBV7-9
CDR3nt: TGCGCCAGCAGCTTACGGGTCGAACAGCCCCAGCATTTT; CDR3aa: CASSLRVEQPQHF; abundance: NA; d_gene: NA; j_gene: TRBJ1-5; v_gene: TRBV4-1
CDR3nt: TGCGCCAGCAGCTTGGAGGGGAATAGTGGGCTCAATGAGCAGTTCTTC; CDR3aa: CASSLEGNSGLNEQFF; abundance: NA; d_gene: NA; j_gene: TRBJ2-1; v_gene: TRBV5-1
CDR3nt: TGCGCCAGCAGCTTTGAGACTAGCGGGGCGGGCACAGATACGCAGTATTTT; CDR3aa: CASSFETSGAGTDTQYF; abundance: NA; d_gene: TRBD2; j_gene: TRBJ2-3; v_gene: TRBV5-1
CDR3nt: TGTGCCAGCAGCGGACGACAGGGGAACACTGAAGCTTTCTTT; CDR3aa: CASSGRQGNTEAFF; abundance: NA; d_gene: TRBD1; j_gene: TRBJ1-1; v_gene: TRBV5-4
CDR3nt: TGTGCCAGTAGTCCCTGGGGGGGGACCGCTGAAGCTTTCTTT; CDR3aa: CASSPWGGTAEAFF; abundance: NA; d_gene: NA; j_gene: TRBJ1-1; v_gene: TRBV19
CDR3nt: TGTGCCAGCAGCTGGGGACAGGATAATCAGCCCCAGCATTTT; CDR3aa: CASSWGQDNQPQHF; abundance: NA; d_gene: TRBD1; j_gene: TRBJ1-5; v_gene: TRBV7-2
CDR3nt: TGTGCCAGCTCACCCCCGGGACAGCTAGCCAAAAACATTCAGTACTTC; CDR3aa: CASSPPGQLAKNIQYF; abundance: NA; d_gene: TRBD1; j_gene: TRBJ2-4; v_gene: TRBV18
CDR3nt: TGTGCCGACCGACAGACTGGGGCTACCGGGGAGCTGTTTTTT; CDR3aa: CADRQTGATGELFF; abundance: NA; d_gene: NA; j_gene: TRBJ2-2; v_gene: TRBV2
CDR3nt: TGTGCCAGCAGCTTAGATTACGGGGGAAATGAAAAACTGTTTTTT; CDR3aa: CASSLDYGGNEKLFF; abundance: NA; d_gene: NA; j_gene: TRBJ1-4; v_gene: TRBV7-2
CDR3nt: TGTGCCAGCAGTGAAGTGTTTGGCCAGGGGTTACGTGGCTACACCTTC; CDR3aa: CASSEVFGQGLRGYTF; abundance: NA; d_gene: NA; j_gene: TRBJ1-2; v_gene: TRBV6-1
CDR3nt: TGTGCCAGCAGCCTCGAGGCGGGGGTGAGCTCCTACAATGAGCAGTTCTTC; CDR3aa: CASSLEAGVSSYNEQFF; abundance: once; d_gene: TRBD2; j_gene: TRBJ2-1; v_gene: TRBV11-3
CDR3nt: TGTGCCAGCAGCCTCCTCCTGGACAACTCCCAAGAGACCCAGTACTTC; CDR3aa: CASSLLLDNSQETQYF; abundance: NA; d_gene: NA; j_gene: TRBJ2-5; v_gene: TRBV5-6
CDR3nt: TGCGCCAGCAGCTATAACTACGAGCAGTACTTC; CDR3aa: CASSYNYEQYF; abundance: NA; d_gene: NA; j_gene: TRBJ2-7; v_gene: TRBV5-1
CDR3nt: TGCGCCAGCAGCTTCGGGGGCACTGAAGCTTTCTTT; CDR3aa: CASSFGGTEAFF; abundance: few; d_gene: NA; j_gene: TRBJ1-1; v_gene: TRBV5-1
CDR3nt: TGTGCCAGCAGGCCCGGGCTGGCGGGGGGGCCGGGGGAGCTGTTTTTT; CDR3aa: CASRPGLAGGPGELFF; abundance: NA; d_gene: TRBD2; j_gene: TRBJ2-2; v_gene: TRBV11-2
CDR3nt: TGTGCCAGCAGGACGGGACAGATTAACACCGGGGAGCTGTTTTTT; CDR3aa: CASRTGQINTGELFF; abundance: NA; d_gene: TRBD1; j_gene: TRBJ2-2; v_gene: TRBV6-1
CDR3nt: TGTGCCAGCAGTCCCCTCCGAACTATAGAAGATGAGCAGTTCTTC; CDR3aa: CASSPLRTIEDEQFF; abundance: once; d_gene: NA; j_gene: TRBJ2-1; v_gene: TRBV27
CDR3nt: TGTGCCAGCCGGTCGGGGGTCGCCACAGATACGCAGTATTTT; CDR3aa: CASRSGVATDTQYF; abundance: NA; d_gene: NA; j_gene: TRBJ2-3; v_gene: TRBV19
CDR3nt: TGTGCCAGCAGCGGACGGGGTGGAGGGTCACCCCTCCACTTT; CDR3aa: CASSGRGGGSPLHF; abundance: many; d_gene: NA; j_gene: TRBJ1-6; v_gene: TRBV9
CDR3nt: TGTGCCACCAGCAGAGCAGGGAACACTGAAGCTTTCTTT; CDR3aa: CATSRAGNTEAFF; abundance: NA; d_gene: NA; j_gene: TRBJ1-1; v_gene: TRBV15
CDR3nt: TGTGCCAGCAGCCCACCAAAAGGAAGAGACAGGGGGAAGTACAATGAGCAGTTCTTC; CDR3aa: CASSPPKGRDRGKYNEQFF; abundance: NA; d_gene: TRBD1; j_gene: TRBJ2-1; v_gene: TRBV5-6
CDR3nt: TGTGCCAGCAGCTTACCAGGGAACACCGGGGAGCTGTTTTTT; CDR3aa: CASSLPGNTGELFF; abundance: NA; d_gene: NA; j_gene: TRBJ2-2; v_gene: TRBV11-3
CDR3nt: TGTGCCAGTAGTTTATCAGCGGGAGCCTACAATGAGCAGTTCTTC; CDR3aa: CASSLSAGAYNEQFF; abundance: NA; d_gene: TRBD2; j_gene: TRBJ2-1; v_gene: TRBV19